The clone carrying this TCR beta chain appeared a few times. Its antigen remains unidentified. This sample is part of a study of identical twins. Regarding the study as a whole: Where out-of-frame alpha sequences were twin-shared, they showed excess low generation probability.

The CDR3 has 15 residues. Germline V lookup: CDR1 MNHEY, CDR2 SMNVEV (reference sequence). V gave up 7 bases and J gave up 1 base; unmatched junction bases: 8. TCRdb processed the 5' RACE reads anew with MiXCR; each CDR3 protein has one entry. The sample consists of hundreds of thousands of distinct CDR3 sequences, 21% of them appearing once. These data are also associated with another study on T cells expressing NK-cell markers. That work states: There were a handful of donors in whom these clonotypes also led the CD3+CD56-NKG2C+ fraction.

V and J are TRBV27 and TRBJ2-5, with 8 bases matching TRBD1. Sequencing was carried out using PBMCs. The receptor was isolated from a woman under 30 in good health. This CDR3 reads CASKADRVSQETQYF. The CDR3 DNA sequence: TGTGCCAGCAAAGCGGACAGGGTATCCCAAGAGACCCAGTACTTC.